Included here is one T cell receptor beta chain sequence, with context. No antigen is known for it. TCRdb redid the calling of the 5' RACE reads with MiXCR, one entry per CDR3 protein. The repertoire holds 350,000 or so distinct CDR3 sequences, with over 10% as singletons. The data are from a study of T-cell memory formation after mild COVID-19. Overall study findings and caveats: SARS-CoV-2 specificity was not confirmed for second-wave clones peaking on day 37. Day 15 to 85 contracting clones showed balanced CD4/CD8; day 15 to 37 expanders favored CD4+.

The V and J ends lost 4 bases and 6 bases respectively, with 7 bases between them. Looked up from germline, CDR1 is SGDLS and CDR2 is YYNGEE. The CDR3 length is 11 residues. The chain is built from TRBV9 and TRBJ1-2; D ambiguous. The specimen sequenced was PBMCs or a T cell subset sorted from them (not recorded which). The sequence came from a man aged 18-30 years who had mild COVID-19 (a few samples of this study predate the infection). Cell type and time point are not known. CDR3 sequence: CASSPPDGYTF. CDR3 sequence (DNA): TGTGCCAGCAGCCCGCCGGATGGCTACACCTTC.